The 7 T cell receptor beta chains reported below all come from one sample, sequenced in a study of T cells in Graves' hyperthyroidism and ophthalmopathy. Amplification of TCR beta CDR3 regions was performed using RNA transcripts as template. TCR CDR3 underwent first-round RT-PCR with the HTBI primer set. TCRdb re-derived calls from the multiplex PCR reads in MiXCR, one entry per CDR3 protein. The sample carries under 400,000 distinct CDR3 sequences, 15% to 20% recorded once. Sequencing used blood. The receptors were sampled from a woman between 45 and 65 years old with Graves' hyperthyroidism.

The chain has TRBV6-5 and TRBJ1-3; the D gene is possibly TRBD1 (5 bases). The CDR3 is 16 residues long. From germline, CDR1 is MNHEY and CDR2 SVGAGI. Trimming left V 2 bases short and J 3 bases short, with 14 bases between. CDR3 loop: CASSYDAGSSGNTIYF. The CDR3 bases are TGTGCCAGCAGTTACGACGCAGGGTCTAGTGGAAACACCATATATTTT.

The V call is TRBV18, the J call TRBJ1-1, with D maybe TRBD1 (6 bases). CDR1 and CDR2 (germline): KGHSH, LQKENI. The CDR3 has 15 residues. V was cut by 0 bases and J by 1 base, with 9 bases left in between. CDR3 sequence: CASSPPGHQNTEAFF. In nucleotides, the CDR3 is TGTGCCAGCTCACCACCGGGACACCAGAACACTGAAGCTTTCTTT.

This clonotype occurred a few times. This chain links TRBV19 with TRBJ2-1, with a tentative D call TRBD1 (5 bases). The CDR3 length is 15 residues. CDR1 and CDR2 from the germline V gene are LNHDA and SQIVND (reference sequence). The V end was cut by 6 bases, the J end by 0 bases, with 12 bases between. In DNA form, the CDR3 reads TGTGCCAGTAGAACACAGGAAAGCTCCTACAATGAGCAGTTCTTC. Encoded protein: CASRTQESSYNEQFF.

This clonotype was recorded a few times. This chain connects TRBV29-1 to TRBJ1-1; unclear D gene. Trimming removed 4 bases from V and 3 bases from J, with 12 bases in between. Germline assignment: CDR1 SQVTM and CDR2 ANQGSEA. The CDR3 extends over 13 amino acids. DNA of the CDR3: TGCAGCGTTGTTGGGCAGGAAGACACTGAAGCTTTCTTT. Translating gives CSVVGQEDTEAFF.

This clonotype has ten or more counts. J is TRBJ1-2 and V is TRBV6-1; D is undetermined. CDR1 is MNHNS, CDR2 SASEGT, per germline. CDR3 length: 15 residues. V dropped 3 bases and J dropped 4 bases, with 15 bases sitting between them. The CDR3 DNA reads TGTGCCAGCAGTGACCCTGGACGGTCCCTCTATGGCTACACCTTC. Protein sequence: CASSDPGRSLYGYTF.

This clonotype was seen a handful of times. The CDR3 region is CASQTAMGQGSYEQYF. CDR3 in DNA: TGTGCCAGCCAAACAGCTATGGGACAGGGTTCCTACGAGCAGTACTTC. The V and J genes are TRBV25-1 and TRBJ2-7; the match to TRBD1 covers 9 bases. Germline CDR1 MGHDK, CDR2 SYGVNS. V dropped 8 bases and J dropped 1; count of bases not matched to a gene: 12. The CDR3 is made up of 16 amino acids.

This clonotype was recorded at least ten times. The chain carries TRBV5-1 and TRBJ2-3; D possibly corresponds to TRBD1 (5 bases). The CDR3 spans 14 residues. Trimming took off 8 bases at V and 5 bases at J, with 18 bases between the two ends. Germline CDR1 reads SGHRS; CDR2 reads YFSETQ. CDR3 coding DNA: TGCGCCAGTTCCCACGTGGGTCAGGGAGATACGCAGTATTTT. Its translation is CASSHVGQGDTQYF.